This is a list of T cell receptor beta chains from one sample in a study of T cell responses to AZD1222 COVID-19 vaccine. Profiled with immunoSEQ multiplex PCR; TCRdb holds only in-frame clones, not every one. Among roughly 150,000 clones listed, 80% to 90% were seen once. Sequencing used peripheral blood, obtained 28 days after the second AZD1222 dose. These receptors were collected from an adult who received the AZD1222 COVID-19 vaccine. Each CDR3 is given with its conserved first and last residue. The D gene is left open where the match is weak. Expanded clones are given a class, and other clones once, few, many or no size at all.

len: 13; d_gene: TRBD2; v_gene: TRBV4-3; abundance: .; j_gene: TRBJ2-7; CDR3aa: CASSRGGTYEQYF; CDR3nt: TGCGCCAGCAGCCGCGGGGGAACCTACGAGCAGTACTTC
len: 14; d_gene: .; v_gene: TRBV18; abundance: .; j_gene: TRBJ1-2; CDR3aa: CASSPPIIWNGYTF; CDR3nt: TGTGCCAGCTCACCACCGATCATATGGAACGGCTACACCTTC
len: 13; d_gene: .; v_gene: TRBV3-1/TRBV3-2; abundance: .; j_gene: TRBJ1-2; CDR3aa: CASSHRVLEGYTF; CDR3nt: TGTGCCAGCAGCCACCGGGTCCTCGAGGGCTACACCTTC
len: 14; d_gene: .; v_gene: TRBV6-2/TRBV6-3; abundance: .; j_gene: TRBJ2-2; CDR3aa: CASSNLGNTGELFF; CDR3nt: TGTGCCAGCAGTAACTTGGGGAATACCGGGGAGCTGTTTTTT
len: 19; d_gene: TRBD2; v_gene: TRBV3-1/TRBV3-2; abundance: .; j_gene: TRBJ2-7; CDR3aa: CASSQKFLATSGRVHEQYF; CDR3nt: TGTGCCAGCAGCCAAAAATTTCTGGCGACTAGCGGGAGGGTCCACGAGCAGTACTTC
len: 15; d_gene: TRBD1; v_gene: TRBV4-2; abundance: .; j_gene: TRBJ1-2; CDR3aa: CASSPTAGGDYGYTF; CDR3nt: TGTGCCAGCAGCCCGACGGCAGGGGGCGACTATGGCTACACCTTC
len: 14; d_gene: .; v_gene: TRBV11-2; abundance: .; j_gene: TRBJ2-2; CDR3aa: CASSLAGFTGELFF; CDR3nt: TGTGCCAGCAGCTTAGCAGGGTTCACCGGGGAGCTGTTTTTT
len: 16; d_gene: .; v_gene: TRBV11-2; abundance: .; j_gene: TRBJ1-1; CDR3aa: CASSLRAGTFGTEAFF; CDR3nt: TGTGCCAGCAGCTTAAGGGCGGGGACGTTTGGCACTGAAGCTTTCTTT
len: 9; d_gene: .; v_gene: TRBV20-1; abundance: .; j_gene: TRBJ1-5; CDR3aa: CSSITAQHF; CDR3nt: TGCAGTTCGATTACAGCCCAGCATTTT
len: 14; d_gene: .; v_gene: TRBV28; abundance: few; j_gene: TRBJ1-2; CDR3aa: CASSSGVGVYGYTF; CDR3nt: TGTGCCAGCAGTTCCGGGGTAGGAGTCTATGGCTACACCTTC
len: 16; d_gene: .; v_gene: TRBV5-4; abundance: few; j_gene: TRBJ2-6; CDR3aa: CASSGWGDTGANVLTF; CDR3nt: TGTGCCAGCAGCGGGTGGGGGGATACTGGGGCCAACGTCCTGACTTTC
len: 15; d_gene: .; v_gene: TRBV5-4; abundance: .; j_gene: TRBJ2-2; CDR3aa: CASSPRRGNTGELFF; CDR3nt: TGTGCCAGCAGTCCACGTAGGGGGAACACCGGGGAGCTGTTTTTT
len: 17; d_gene: .; v_gene: TRBV6-2/TRBV6-3; abundance: .; j_gene: TRBJ1-5; CDR3aa: CASSLSGGELSNQPQHF; CDR3nt: TGTGCCAGCAGTTTATCGGGGGGTGAACTTAGCAATCAGCCCCAGCATTTT
len: 14; d_gene: TRBD1; v_gene: TRBV2; abundance: .; j_gene: TRBJ2-7; CDR3aa: CASSEADRGYEQYF; CDR3nt: TGTGCCAGCAGTGAAGCCGACAGGGGGTACGAGCAGTACTTC
len: 14; d_gene: .; v_gene: TRBV18; abundance: .; j_gene: TRBJ2-3; CDR3aa: CASSPPQRKDTQYF; CDR3nt: TGTGCCAGCTCACCACCCCAGCGGAAAGATACGCAGTATTTT
len: 15; d_gene: .; v_gene: TRBV2; abundance: .; j_gene: TRBJ1-1; CDR3aa: CASSEEGRMNTEAFF; CDR3nt: TGTGCCAGCAGTGAAGAGGGTAGGATGAACACTGAAGCTTTCTTT
len: 15; d_gene: TRBD2; v_gene: TRBV11-1; abundance: few; j_gene: TRBJ2-7; CDR3aa: CASSDGLAVSYEQYF; CDR3nt: TGTGCCAGCAGCGACGGACTAGCGGTGTCCTACGAGCAGTACTTC
len: 15; d_gene: TRBD2; v_gene: TRBV7-2; abundance: .; j_gene: TRBJ2-7; CDR3aa: CASSLRLAGGYEQYF; CDR3nt: TGTGCCAGCAGCCTCCGACTAGCAGGTGGCTACGAGCAGTACTTC
len: 14; d_gene: .; v_gene: TRBV5-6; abundance: .; j_gene: TRBJ2-5; CDR3aa: CASSPGPRWETQYF; CDR3nt: TGTGCCAGCAGCCCCGGTCCTAGGTGGGAGACCCAGTACTTC
len: 16; d_gene: TRBD2; v_gene: TRBV7-9; abundance: .; j_gene: TRBJ2-2; CDR3aa: CASSFSYGRAAGELFF; CDR3nt: TGTGCCAGCAGCTTTAGTTACGGGAGGGCCGCCGGGGAGCTGTTTTTT
len: 14; d_gene: TRBD2; v_gene: TRBV5-6; abundance: .; j_gene: TRBJ2-1; CDR3aa: CASSRGLAGNEQFF; CDR3nt: TGTGCCAGCAGCAGGGGACTAGCGGGGAATGAGCAGTTCTTC
len: 15; d_gene: TRBD2; v_gene: TRBV28; abundance: .; j_gene: TRBJ2-7; CDR3aa: CASSAFFGTSGNVYF; CDR3nt: TGTGCCAGCAGCGCATTTTTTGGGACTAGCGGAAACGTGTACTTC
len: 14; d_gene: .; v_gene: TRBV2; abundance: .; j_gene: TRBJ2-7; CDR3aa: CASSDLLFSYEQYF; CDR3nt: TGTGCCAGCAGTGACCTTCTTTTCTCCTACGAGCAGTACTTC
len: 13; d_gene: .; v_gene: TRBV7-9; abundance: .; j_gene: TRBJ1-3; CDR3aa: CASSPGTGNTIYF; CDR3nt: TGTGCCAGCAGCCCAGGGACTGGAAACACCATATATTTT
len: 12; d_gene: .; v_gene: TRBV19; abundance: .; j_gene: TRBJ2-5; CDR3aa: CASSIGAETQYF; CDR3nt: TGTGCCAGTAGTATAGGGGCAGAGACCCAGTACTTC
len: 13; d_gene: .; v_gene: TRBV5-4; abundance: once; j_gene: TRBJ2-3; CDR3aa: CASSSPPGDTQYF; CDR3nt: TGTGCCAGCAGCTCCCCGCCCGGAGATACGCAGTATTTT
len: 15; d_gene: .; v_gene: TRBV24-1; abundance: .; j_gene: TRBJ2-5; CDR3aa: CATSDSRTDQETQYF; CDR3nt: TGTGCCACCAGTGATTCTCGGACAGACCAAGAGACCCAGTACTTC
len: 11; d_gene: .; v_gene: TRBV19; abundance: once; j_gene: TRBJ2-5; CDR3aa: CASSIEETQYF; CDR3nt: TGTGCCAGTAGTATTGAGGAGACCCAGTACTTC
len: 13; d_gene: .; v_gene: TRBV15; abundance: .; j_gene: TRBJ1-6; CDR3aa: CATSRANTSPLHF; CDR3nt: TGTGCCACCAGCAGAGCCAATACCTCACCCCTCCACTTT
len: 13; d_gene: .; v_gene: TRBV18; abundance: .; j_gene: TRBJ1-4; CDR3aa: CASSSGFNEKLFF; CDR3nt: TGTGCCAGCTCATCCGGGTTTAATGAAAAACTGTTTTTT
len: 14; d_gene: .; v_gene: TRBV7-2; abundance: .; j_gene: TRBJ2-1; CDR3aa: CASSLQPGGDEQFF; CDR3nt: TGTGCCAGCAGCTTACAGCCCGGGGGAGATGAGCAGTTCTTC
len: 12; d_gene: .; v_gene: TRBV29-1; abundance: .; j_gene: TRBJ2-3; CDR3aa: CSVEFSGDTQYF; CDR3nt: TGCAGCGTTGAATTTTCAGGAGATACGCAGTATTTT
len: 12; d_gene: .; v_gene: TRBV6-2/TRBV6-3; abundance: once; j_gene: TRBJ2-1; CDR3aa: CASSQLVAEQFF; CDR3nt: TGTGCCAGCAGTCAGCTAGTTGCCGAGCAGTTCTTC
len: 11; d_gene: .; v_gene: TRBV3-1/TRBV3-2; abundance: few; j_gene: TRBJ1-1; CDR3aa: CATLGGTEAFF; CDR3nt: TGTGCCACCCTAGGCGGGACTGAAGCTTTCTTT
len: 16; d_gene: TRBD1; v_gene: TRBV9; abundance: .; j_gene: TRBJ1-3; CDR3aa: CASSGLGQGTGDTIYF; CDR3nt: TGTGCCAGCAGCGGCCTCGGACAGGGCACTGGGGACACCATATATTTT
len: 14; d_gene: .; v_gene: TRBV27; abundance: .; j_gene: TRBJ1-4; CDR3aa: CASRSQGPREKLFF; CDR3nt: TGTGCCAGTCGGTCTCAGGGGCCTAGGGAAAAACTGTTTTTT
len: 14; d_gene: .; v_gene: TRBV10-3; abundance: .; j_gene: TRBJ1-4; CDR3aa: CAISAFVGGEKLFF; CDR3nt: TGTGCCATCAGTGCGTTTGTTGGTGGGGAAAAACTGTTTTTT
len: 14; d_gene: .; v_gene: TRBV19; abundance: .; j_gene: TRBJ2-6; CDR3aa: CASSFGSGANVLTF; CDR3nt: TGTGCCAGTAGTTTCGGCTCTGGGGCCAACGTCCTGACTTTC
len: 13; d_gene: .; v_gene: TRBV5-1; abundance: .; j_gene: TRBJ1-2; CDR3aa: CASSSTQNYGYTF; CDR3nt: TGCGCCAGCAGCTCAACACAGAACTATGGCTACACCTTC
len: 16; d_gene: TRBD1; v_gene: TRBV28; abundance: .; j_gene: TRBJ1-2; CDR3aa: CASSFSGTGDRAGYTF; CDR3nt: TGTGCCAGCAGTTTTTCCGGGACAGGGGATCGGGCAGGCTACACCTTC
len: 16; d_gene: .; v_gene: TRBV7-6; abundance: medium-sized; j_gene: TRBJ1-1; CDR3aa: CASGPSGGSMNTEAFF; CDR3nt: TGTGCCAGCGGACCCTCGGGGGGCAGCATGAACACTGAAGCTTTCTTT